These 20 T cell receptor beta chains came from one sample sequenced in a study of blood T cell repertoires in COVID-19. This table comes from immunoSEQ multiplex PCR, and its TCRdb copy is limited to in-frame clones, with some not included. The sample includes 150,000 to 200,000 clones, roughly 90% of them seen just once. Sequences were obtained from peripheral blood. The origin of the receptors is a man between 60 and 75 years old with active or convalescent COVID-19.

V is TRBV6-6 and J is TRBJ2-1; D ambiguous. V lost 0 bases and J 3 bases, leaving 6 bases between the germline ends. There are 14 residues in the CDR3. Germline lookup yields CDR1 MNHNY and CDR2 SVGAGI (reference sequence). CDR3: CASSYSTHYNEQFF. In DNA form, the CDR3 reads TGTGCCAGCAGTTACTCGACTCACTACAATGAGCAGTTCTTC.

The rearrangement uses TRBV5-6 and TRBJ2-4, with TRBD2 as a possible D gene (5 bases). CDR1 SGHDT and CDR2 YYEEEE come from the germline V gene. CDR3 size: 16 residues. The V gene lost 4 bases and the J gene lost 1 base, with 15 bases spanning the gap. In DNA form, the CDR3 reads TGTGCCAGCAGCCGACGAGGGTTGGGGGCCAAAAACATTCAGTACTTC. This gives the protein CASSRRGLGAKNIQYF.

This clone was seen a single time. V usage is TRBV7-2 and J usage is TRBJ1-1; 7 bases fit TRBD1. The V gene end was trimmed by 2 bases and the J gene end by 3 bases; junction bases not matched to a gene: 0. In germline, CDR1 is SGHTA, CDR2 FQGNSA. This CDR3 is 13 amino acids long. The CDR3 region is CASSLTGDTEAFF. The DNA of the CDR3 is TGTGCCAGCAGCTTAACAGGGGACACTGAAGCTTTCTTT.

The rearrangement joins TRBV18 to TRBJ2-7; TRBD1 might be the D (6 bases). Germline lookup yields CDR1 KGHSH and CDR2 LQKENI. The CDR3 totals 15 residues. V was clipped by 0 bases and J by 6 bases, with 15 bases between them. The CDR3 region is CASSPPGTTPGEQYF. CDR3 sequence (DNA): TGTGCCAGCTCACCACCCGGGACAACCCCTGGCGAGCAGTACTTC.

The chain combines TRBV19 with TRBJ1-5, with a weak D call TRBD1 (5 bases). Germline loops: CDR1 LNHDA, CDR2 SQIVND (reference sequence). The ends were cut back, 6 bases at V and 2 bases at J, with 8 bases in the middle. This CDR3 region has 13 residues. The CDR3 sequence: CASRDMGNQPQHF. The CDR3 nucleotides are TGTGCCAGTAGGGACATGGGCAATCAGCCCCAGCATTTT.

This clone was detected only once. The chain links TRBV4-1 to TRBJ2-7, with 7 bases identical to TRBD1. This CDR3 has 15 amino acids. Germline V CDR1 and CDR2: MGHRA, YSYEKL. Unmatched junction bases numbered 6, after V lost 2 bases and J lost 2 bases. In DNA, the CDR3 is TGCGCCAGCAGCCAACCAGGCAGGGGGACCTACGAGCAGTACTTC. Translation: CASSQPGRGTYEQYF.

The chain uses TRBV7-9 and TRBJ1-3, with 7 bases lining up with TRBD1. CDR3 length equals 15 residues. J lost 0 bases, V lost 4 bases, and 3 bases had no gene match. In germline, CDR1 is SEHNR, CDR2 FQNEAQ (reference sequence). In DNA, the CDR3 is TGTGCCAGCAGCTGGGGACAGATCTCTGGAAACACCATATATTTT. Protein product: CASSWGQISGNTIYF.

A single count supports this clone. The chain recombines TRBV15 with TRBJ2-1, with 7 bases fitting TRBD2. V was clipped by 4 bases and J by 5 bases; unmatched bases: 8. Per germline, CDR1 LNHNV and CDR2 YYDKDF (reference sequence). The CDR3 is 15 residues long. CDR3 in amino acids: CATSKLALDHNEQFF. As DNA, the CDR3 is TGTGCCACCAGCAAACTAGCGTTGGACCACAATGAGCAGTTCTTC.

V and J are TRBV6-5 and TRBJ1-1, with D hard to call. The CDR3 has 13 residues. In germline, CDR1 is MNHEY, CDR2 SVGAGI. V lost 6 bases and J lost 3, with 11 bases in between. The CDR3, as DNA: TGTGCCAGCAGCGACCCCGGAGACACTGAAGCTTTCTTT. Translated: CASSDPGDTEAFF.

The V gene is TRBV7-9, the J gene TRBJ1-1; 10 positions match TRBD1. This CDR3 has 17 amino acids. V gave up 5 bases and J gave up 6 bases; unmatched junction bases: 15. Germline V gene lookup returns CDR1 SEHNR and CDR2 FQNEAQ (reference sequence). The CDR3 region has the DNA TGTGCCAGCAGCCCGTTGACATTTTCGGACAGGGGGGCTGAAGCTTTCTTT. It specifies CASSPLTFSDRGAEAFF.

The chain combines TRBV7-8 with TRBJ1-5; D ambiguous. The V gene's germline CDR1 is SGHVS and CDR2 FQNEAQ. The germline V and J ends were trimmed by 0 bases and 0 bases, with 12 bases remaining between them. The CDR3 sequence is 17 residues long. The CDR3 loop is CASSLAGVGVSNQPQHF. The CDR3 bases are TGTGCCAGCAGCTTAGCCGGGGTGGGAGTTAGCAATCAGCCCCAGCATTTT.

This rearrangement joins TRBV29-1 to TRBJ2-5, with a possible D match to TRBD2 (6 bases). Germline V gives CDR1 SQVTM, CDR2 ANQGSEA. There are 13 residues in the CDR3. V lost 6 bases, J lost 3 bases, and 14 bases lay in between. The CDR3 loop is CSVEEGEEETQYF. CDR3 in DNA: TGCAGCGTGGAGGAAGGGGAGGAAGAGACCCAGTACTTC.

The gene calls are TRBV7-9 and TRBJ2-7, with 7 nucleotides matching TRBD1. Germline V gene lookup returns CDR1 SEHNR and CDR2 FQNEAQ (reference sequence). After removal of 0 bases from V and 7 bases from J, the junction contained 15 bases not matched to a gene. The CDR3 covers 17 residues. CDR3 in DNA: TGTGCCAGCAGCTTAGCCAAGGGGCAGGGGGTCACGGGAGAGCAGTACTTC. This encodes CASSLAKGQGVTGEQYF. The full variable domain, its missing parts supplied by reference TRBV7-9 and TRBJ2-7, is DTGVSQNPRHKITKRGQNVTFRCDPISEHNRLYWYRQTLGQGPEFLTYFQNEAQLEKSRLLSDRFSAERPKGSFSTLEIQRTEQGDSAMYLCASSLAKGQGVTGEQYFGPGTRLTVT.

This chain joins TRBV23-1 and TRBJ1-4; D uncertain. TRBV23-1 qualifies as an ORF whose function is uncertain. The CDR3 length is 12 residues. Trimming stripped 6 bases from V and 10 bases from J, with 12 bases between. DNA of the CDR3: TGCGCCAGCAGAACGACGGGTGGAAAACTGTTTTTT. Its protein is CASRTTGGKLFF.

The CDR3 protein is CASRPGGTEAFF. CDR3 sequence (DNA): TGTGCCAGTAGGCCGGGGGGGACTGAAGCTTTCTTT. The chain joins TRBV19 to TRBJ1-1; D is possibly TRBD1 (5 bases). This CDR3 is built from 12 residues. The V end was cut by 6 bases, the J end by 5 bases, with 10 bases between. Germline CDR1 and CDR2: LNHDA and SQIVND (reference sequence).

This chain uses TRBV10-3 with TRBJ1-5; a weak D match, TRBD1 (6 bases). Germline values: CDR1 ENHRY, CDR2 SYGVKD. V shed 6 bases and J shed 4 bases, with 10 bases lying between them. This CDR3 contains 13 residues. For the CDR3, the DNA is TGTGCCATCAGGGACAGCCCGAATCAGCCCCAGCATTTT. Translated, it gives CAIRDSPNQPQHF.

This clone was detected only once. CDR3 loop: CSAGQSEAFF. The CDR3 DNA reads as TGCAGCGCCGGACAGAGTGAAGCTTTCTTT. The genes are TRBV29-1 and TRBJ1-1; D is perhaps TRBD1 (6 bases). Germline V CDR1 and CDR2: SQVTM, ANQGSEA. The ends were cut back, 7 bases at V and 7 bases at J, with 10 bases in the middle. CDR3 length equals 10 residues.

The rearrangement joins TRBV11-1 to TRBJ2-7; unclear D gene. The CDR3 has 13 amino acids. Trimming pared 5 bases from V and 10 bases from J, leaving 18 bases between. Germline V gene sequence: CDR1 SGHAT, CDR2 FQDESV (reference sequence). The CDR3 region has the DNA TGTGCCAGCAGCGATCTGGTTTCGTACAAACAGTACTTC. Encoded protein: CASSDLVSYKQYF.

The V and J genes are TRBV15 and TRBJ1-5; the match to TRBD1 covers 10 bases. V shed 5 bases and J 5 bases; nucleotides not matched to a gene: 9. CDR1 is LNHNV and CDR2 is YYDKDF in the germline V gene (reference sequence). The length of the CDR3 is 16 residues. Here the CDR3 DNA reads TGTGCCACCAGCGATAGCACGGACAGGGGGTATCAGCCCCAGCATTTT. It specifies CATSDSTDRGYQPQHF.

The rearrangement links TRBV18 to TRBJ1-5, with 9 bases identical to TRBD1. CDR1 is KGHSH, CDR2 LQKENI, per germline. V lost 2 bases to trimming and J lost 2 bases; unmatched junction nucleotides: 7. CDR3 length: 17 amino acids. The CDR3, as DNA: TGTGCCAGCTCACCAGTGACAGGGGGAGAAGGCAATCAGCCCCAGCATTTT. It translates to CASSPVTGGEGNQPQHF.